The clone carrying this T cell receptor beta chain was picked up a small number of times. TCR beta CDR3 regions were amplified from RNA. The HTBI primer set was used in a first-round RT-PCR of the TCR CDR3. TCRdb re-called the multiplex PCR reads through MiXCR, storing one row per CDR3 protein. The sample contains about 260,000 distinct CDR3 sequences, around 17% of which appear only once. Exclusion followed for patients with uncontrolled infection, other autoimmune disease, pregnancy or lactation. Isolation of PBMCs was performed on 8.5 to 10 ml fresh peripheral blood. The data were obtained in a study of T cells in Graves' hyperthyroidism and ophthalmopathy. The ends were cut back, 2 bases at V and 2 bases at J, with 10 bases in the middle. Germline assignment: CDR1 SQVTM and CDR2 ANQGSEA. This CDR3 spans 15 amino acids.

The sequencing sample was made of blood. The sequence was obtained from a woman younger than 35 with Graves' ophthalmopathy. J is TRBJ2-6 and V is TRBV29-1, with a weak D call TRBD2 (5 bases). Here the CDR3 reads CSVELGLTGANVLTF. The CDR3 bases are TGCAGCGTTGAATTAGGACTGACTGGGGCCAACGTCCTGACTTTC.